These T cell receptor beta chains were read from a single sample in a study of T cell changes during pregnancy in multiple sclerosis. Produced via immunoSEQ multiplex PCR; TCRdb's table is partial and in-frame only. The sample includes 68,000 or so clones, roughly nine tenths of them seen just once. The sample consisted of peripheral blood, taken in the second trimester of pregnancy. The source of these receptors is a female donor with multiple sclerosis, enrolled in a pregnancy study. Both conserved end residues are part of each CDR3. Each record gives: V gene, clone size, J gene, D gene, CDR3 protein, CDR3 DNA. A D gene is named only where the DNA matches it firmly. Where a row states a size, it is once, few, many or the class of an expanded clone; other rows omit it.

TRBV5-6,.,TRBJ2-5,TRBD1,CASSLTGAETQYF,TGTGCCAGCAGCTTGACAGGGGCAGAGACCCAGTACTTC
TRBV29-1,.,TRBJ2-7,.,CSVLTGPYEQYF,TGCAGCGTTTTGACAGGTCCCTACGAGCAGTACTTC
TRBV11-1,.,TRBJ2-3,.,CASSLVGAGTDTQYF,TGTGCCAGCAGCTTAGTTGGGGCAGGCACAGATACGCAGTATTTT
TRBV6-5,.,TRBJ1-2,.,CASSYGAGGNYGYTF,TGTGCCAGCAGTTACGGGGCGGGGGGAAACTATGGCTACACCTTC
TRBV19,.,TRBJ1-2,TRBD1,CASSRYPGQGFYGYTF,TGTGCCAGTAGCCGATACCCGGGACAGGGGTTCTATGGCTACACCTTC
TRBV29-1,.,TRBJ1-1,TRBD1,CSVEPQGDSDAFF,TGCAGCGTCGAGCCACAGGGGGACAGTGATGCTTTCTTT
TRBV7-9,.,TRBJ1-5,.,CASSFVGKGEQPQHF,TGTGCCAGCAGCTTCGTCGGGAAGGGAGAGCAGCCCCAGCATTTT
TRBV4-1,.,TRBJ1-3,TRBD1,CASSSGTGAGNTIYF,TGCGCCAGCAGCTCGGGAACAGGGGCTGGAAACACCATATATTTT
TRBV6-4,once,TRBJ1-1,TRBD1,CASRSGDRAEAFF,TGTGCCAGCAGGAGCGGGGACAGGGCTGAAGCTTTCTTT
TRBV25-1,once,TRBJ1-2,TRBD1,CASSEITGTDPNYGYTF,TGTGCCAGCAGTGAAATCACCGGGACAGACCCTAACTATGGCTACACCTTC
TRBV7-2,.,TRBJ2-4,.,CASSFIGDIQYF,TGTGCCAGCAGCTTTATAGGGGACATTCAGTACTTC
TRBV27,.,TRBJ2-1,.,CASSLPGLSQFF,TGTGCCAGCAGTTTACCCGGACTATCCCAGTTCTTC
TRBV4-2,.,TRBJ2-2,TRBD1,CASSQERAGGLTGELFF,TGTGCCAGCAGCCAAGAACGGGCAGGGGGTTTGACCGGGGAGCTGTTTTTT
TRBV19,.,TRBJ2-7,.,CASSTQGKAYEQYF,TGTGCCAGTAGTACCCAGGGGAAGGCCTACGAGCAGTACTTC
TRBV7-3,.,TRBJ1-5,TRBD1,CASSSKRGTGGNQPQHF,TGTGCCAGCAGCTCGAAAAGGGGGACAGGGGGGAATCAGCCCCAGCATTTT
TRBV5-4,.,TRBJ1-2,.,CASSLARAGSYGYTF,TGTGCCAGCAGCTTGGCTCGGGCAGGGTCCTATGGCTACACCTTC
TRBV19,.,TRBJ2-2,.,CASRTTQGDGELFF,TGTGCCAGTAGGACAACACAGGGTGACGGGGAGCTGTTTTTT
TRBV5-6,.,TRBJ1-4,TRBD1,CASSRRDSNRFNEKLFF,TGTGCCAGCAGCCGCCGGGACAGCAACCGTTTTAATGAAAAACTGTTTTTT
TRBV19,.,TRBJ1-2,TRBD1,CASSTRDRSYGYTF,TGTGCCAGTAGTACCCGGGACAGAAGCTATGGCTACACCTTC
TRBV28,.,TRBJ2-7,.,CASRGEVSKQYF,TGTGCCAGCAGGGGGGAGGTTTCCAAGCAGTACTTC
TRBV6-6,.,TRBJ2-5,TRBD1,CASSSRTGQETQYF,TGTGCCAGCAGTTCACGGACAGGGCAAGAGACCCAGTACTTC
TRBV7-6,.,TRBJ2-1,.,CASSNRKTYNEQFF,TGTGCCAGCAGCAACAGGAAAACCTACAATGAGCAGTTCTTC
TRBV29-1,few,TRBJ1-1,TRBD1,CSGVTGDVTEAFF,TGCAGCGGCGTCACAGGGGATGTCACTGAAGCTTTCTTT
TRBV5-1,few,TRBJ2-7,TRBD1,CASSLNGQGYEQYF,TGCGCCAGCAGCTTGAACGGACAGGGTTACGAGCAGTACTTC
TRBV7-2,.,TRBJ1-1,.,CASSPRQENTEAFF,TGTGCCAGCAGCCCACGACAGGAGAACACTGAAGCTTTCTTT
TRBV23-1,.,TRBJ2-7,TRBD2,CASSRTSGSYEQYF,TGCGCCAGCAGTCGAACTAGCGGGTCCTACGAGCAGTACTTC
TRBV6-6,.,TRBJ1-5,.,CASSHRDYNQPQHF,TGTGCCAGCAGCCACAGGGATTACAATCAGCCCCAGCATTTT
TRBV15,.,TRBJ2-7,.,CATSARGQAIEQYF,TGTGCCACCAGCGCTCGGGGACAAGCGATCGAGCAGTACTTC
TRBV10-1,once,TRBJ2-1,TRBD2,CASNGLDPYNEQFF,TGCGCCAGTAACGGACTAGACCCCTACAATGAGCAGTTCTTC
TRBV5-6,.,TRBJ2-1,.,CASSQDYIPEQFF,TGTGCCAGCAGCCAGGACTATATCCCCGAGCAGTTCTTC
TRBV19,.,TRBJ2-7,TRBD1,CASMGTGQYEQYF,TGTGCCAGTATGGGGACAGGGCAGTACGAGCAGTACTTC
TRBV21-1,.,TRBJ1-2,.,CASSKRGTGGRGNYGYTF,TGTGCCAGCAGCAAGAGGGGGACAGGGGGCCGGGGTAACTATGGCTACACCTTC
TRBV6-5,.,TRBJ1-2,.,CASRSGDYGYTF,TGTGCCAGCAGATCAGGGGATTATGGCTACACCTTC
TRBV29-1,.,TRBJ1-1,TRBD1,CSVKPGTAAAFF,TGCAGCGTTAAGCCCGGGACAGCTGCAGCTTTCTTT
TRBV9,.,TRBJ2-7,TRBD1,CASSPDRGHPRYEQYF,TGTGCCAGCAGTCCAGACAGGGGGCACCCCCGCTACGAGCAGTACTTC
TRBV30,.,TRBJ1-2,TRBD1,CAWSETGDYGYTF,TGTGCCTGGAGCGAAACAGGGGACTATGGCTACACCTTC
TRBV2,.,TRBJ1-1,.,CASSATGNTEAFF,TGTGCCAGCAGTGCTACAGGGAACACTGAAGCTTTCTTT
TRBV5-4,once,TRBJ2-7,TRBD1,CASSPGGALDEQYF,TGTGCCAGCAGCCCAGGGGGCGCATTGGACGAGCAGTACTTC
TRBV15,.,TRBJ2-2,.,CATSRQGRTGELFF,TGTGCCACCAGCAGACAGGGTAGGACCGGGGAGCTGTTTTTT
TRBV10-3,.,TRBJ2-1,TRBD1,CAIRGGSNEQFF,TGTGCCATCAGAGGGGGCTCCAATGAGCAGTTCTTC
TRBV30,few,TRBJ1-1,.,CAWSQATGMNTEAFF,TGTGCCTGGAGTCAAGCGACAGGAATGAACACTGAAGCTTTCTTT
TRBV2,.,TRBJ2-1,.,CASTIQGTYNEQFF,TGTGCCAGCACTATTCAGGGAACCTACAATGAGCAGTTCTTC
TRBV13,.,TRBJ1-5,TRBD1,CASSSRGGTVSQPQHF,TGTGCCAGCAGCTCACGGGGGGGGACAGTGAGCCAGCCCCAGCATTTT
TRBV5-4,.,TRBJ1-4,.,CASSKGGGVGEKLFF,TGTGCCAGCAGTAAAGGGGGGGGTGTGGGTGAAAAACTGTTTTTT
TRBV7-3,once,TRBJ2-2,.,CASSLNSRVPDTGELFF,TGTGCCAGCAGCTTAAATTCCCGCGTGCCGGACACCGGGGAGCTGTTTTTT
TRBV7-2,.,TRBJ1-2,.,CASSLQYGYTF,TGTGCCAGCAGCTTACAGTATGGCTACACCTTC
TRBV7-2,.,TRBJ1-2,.,CASSWAGRGGYTF,TGTGCCAGCAGCTGGGCAGGGAGGGGTGGCTACACCTTC
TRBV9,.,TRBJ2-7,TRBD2,CASSVGLAGGTYEQYF,TGTGCCAGCAGCGTAGGGTTAGCGGGGGGGACCTACGAGCAGTACTTC
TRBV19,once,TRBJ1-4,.,CASREEGRNEKLFF,TGTGCCAGTAGGGAAGAGGGTCGTAATGAAAAACTGTTTTTT
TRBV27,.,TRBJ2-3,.,CASPRYADTQYF,TGTGCCAGCCCGCGGTACGCAGATACGCAGTATTTT
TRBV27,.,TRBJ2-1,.,CASNPKGTYNEQFF,TGTGCCAGCAACCCCAAGGGGACCTACAATGAGCAGTTCTTC
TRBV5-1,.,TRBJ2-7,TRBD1,CASSRETGVSYEQYF,TGCGCCAGCAGCAGGGAGACAGGGGTCTCCTACGAGCAGTACTTC